Listed here are 15 T cell receptor beta chains from one sample, sequenced in a study of cytomegalovirus exposure and HLA in healthy donors. The PCR was carried out with 60 Vbeta primers and 13 Jbeta primers. Sequencing was performed with immunoSEQ multiplex PCR; in TCRdb, only in-frame clones are kept and a portion is missing. The sample includes some 110,000 clones. The specimen sequenced was PBMCs. The receptors were gathered from a man aged 18 to 35 in good health and CMV-seronegative.

The chain links TRBV6-5 to TRBJ2-7; no definite D call. This CDR3 is built from 11 residues. The germline V gene has CDR1 MNHEY and CDR2 SVGAGI. The V end lost 7 bases, the J end lost 2 bases, and 6 bases lay between the germline ends. In nucleotides, the CDR3 is TGTGCCAGCACCTTTGCCTACGAGCAGTACTTC. Its protein product is CASTFAYEQYF.

J is TRBJ2-7 and V is TRBV5-6, with a tentative D call TRBD1 (6 bases). Trimming shortened V by 4 bases and J by 5 bases, and 16 bases separated the two germline ends. The CDR3 loop spans 14 amino acids. Germline V CDR1 and CDR2: SGHDT, YYEEEE. CDR3 bases: TGTGCCAGCAGCCGACTTCACCGGACAGACGAGCAGTACTTC. Protein product: CASSRLHRTDEQYF. Full variable domain (outside the CDR3, taken from reference TRBV5-6 and TRBJ2-7): DAGVTQSPTHLIKTRGQQVTLRCSPKSGHDTVSWYQQALGQGPQFIFQYYEEEERQRGNFPDRFSGHQFPNYSSELNVNALLLGDSALYLCASSRLHRTDEQYFGPGTRLTVT.

The chain links TRBV11-2 to TRBJ2-6; D uncertain. Per germline, CDR1 SGHAT and CDR2 FQNNGV. This CDR3 has 16 amino acids. The germline V and J ends were trimmed by 3 bases and 1 base, with 10 bases remaining between them. The CDR3 spells CASSFRQASGANVLTF. CDR3 DNA sequence: TGTGCCAGCAGCTTTCGACAAGCATCTGGGGCCAACGTCCTGACTTTC. The variable domain in full, with the rest retrieved from reference TRBV11-2 and TRBJ2-6, is EAGVAQSPRYKIIEKRQSVAFWCNPISGHATLYWYQQILGQGPKLLIQFQNNGVVDDSQLPKDRFSAERLKGVDSTLKIQPAKLEDSAVYLCASSFRQASGANVLTFGAGSRLTVL.

The chain is built from TRBV18 and TRBJ1-1; a possible D gene is TRBD1 (6 bases). CDR3 size: 13 residues. V lost 4 bases to trimming and J lost 3 bases, with 9 bases between them. Germline-derived CDR1 and CDR2 are KGHSH and LQKENI. The CDR3 loop reads CASSLSGDTEAFF. CDR3 nucleotide sequence: TGTGCCAGCTCACTTTCAGGGGACACTGAAGCTTTCTTT.

The chain couples TRBV18 to TRBJ1-1, with 7 nucleotides matching TRBD1. From germline, CDR1 is KGHSH and CDR2 LQKENI. Unmatched junction bases numbered 11, after V lost 5 bases and J lost 5 bases. The CDR3 sequence is 15 residues long. The DNA for the CDR3 is TGTGCCAGCTCAACGGCCCCTGCAGGGGGTACTGAAGCTTTCTTT. Protein product: CASSTAPAGGTEAFF.

CDR3 DNA sequence: TGTGCCAGCAGGGCCGGGACAGGGGCCACTGAAGCTTTCTTT. This codes for CASRAGTGATEAFF. The chain recombines TRBV7-9 with TRBJ1-1, with 10 positions matching TRBD1. V lost 6 bases, J lost 4 bases, and 5 bases stayed unmatched. The CDR3 loop spans 14 amino acids. CDR1 SEHNR and CDR2 FQNEAQ come from the germline V gene (reference sequence).

This sequence joins TRBV14 and TRBJ2-1; 8 bases are shared with TRBD1. This CDR3 contains 14 residues. CDR1 is SGHDN, CDR2 FVKESK, per germline. The junction had 4 bases not matched to a gene; V was cut back by 4 bases and J by 5 bases. The CDR3 sequence: CASSPWTGNNEQFF. In DNA form, the CDR3 reads TGTGCCAGCAGCCCATGGACAGGGAACAATGAGCAGTTCTTC.

This chain uses TRBV18 with TRBJ1-2; D gene ambiguous. The CDR3 has 13 residues. The germline V gene encodes CDR1 KGHSH and CDR2 LQKENI. Trimming stripped 4 bases from V and 7 bases from J, with 13 bases between. The CDR3 loop reads CASSLPLESGYTF. CDR3 DNA sequence: TGTGCCAGCTCACTACCACTTGAGTCTGGCTACACCTTC.

Here the CDR3 DNA reads TGCGCCAGCACAAAAGCGGGAGAAAGGACCGGGGAGCTGTTTTTT. Translation gives CASTKAGERTGELFF. The J gene is TRBJ2-2, the V gene TRBV5-1, with 8 bases lining up with TRBD2. The CDR3 totals 15 residues. In germline, CDR1 is SGHRS, CDR2 YFSETQ. Trimming cost V 6 bases and J 5 bases; bases outside gene matches: 9.

The rearrangement links TRBV30 to TRBJ2-3, with 8 positions matching TRBD2. The ends lost 0 bases at V and 2 bases at J; junction bases unmatched: 7. This CDR3 has 16 residues. Germline V gene lookup returns CDR1 GTSNPN and CDR2 SVGIG (reference sequence). In DNA, the CDR3 is TGTGCCTGGAGTGTGGGGGCGGGAGGCTCCACAGATACGCAGTATTTT. It encodes CAWSVGAGGSTDTQYF.

The chain is built from TRBV5-5 and TRBJ1-5, with D unresolved. Between the trimmed V and J ends, which lost 4 bases and 9 bases, there was a span of 20 bases. The CDR3 runs to 15 residues. Germline values: CDR1 SGHKS, CDR2 YYEKEE (reference sequence). The CDR3 sequence is CASSRSTGATGPQHF. DNA for the CDR3: TGTGCCAGCAGCCGAAGCACCGGAGCCACCGGGCCCCAGCATTTT. The variable domain in full, with the rest retrieved from reference TRBV5-5 and TRBJ1-5, is DAGVTQSPTHLIKTRGQQVTLRCSPISGHKSVSWYQQVLGQGPQFIFQYYEKEERGRGNFPDRFSARQFPNYSSELNVNALLLGDSALYLCASSRSTGATGPQHFGDGTRLSIL.

The CDR3 DNA follows: TGTGCCAGCAGTTTGGGGGGAAACACTGAAGCTTTCTTT. This translates into CASSLGGNTEAFF. This chain links TRBV6-5 with TRBJ1-1; D might be TRBD1 (5 bases). This CDR3 has 13 residues. V lost 4 bases and J 2 bases, leaving 8 bases between the germline ends. CDR1 is MNHEY and CDR2 is SVGAGI in the germline V gene.

The V and J genes are TRBV10-3 and TRBJ2-4; maybe TRBD2 (5 bases). Trimming took 3 bases from V and 9 from J, leaving 18 bases between them. CDR3 length: 15 residues. The germline CDR1 and CDR2 sequences are ENHRY and SYGVKD. The CDR3 sequence is CAISDSLGGEGIQYF. DNA for the CDR3: TGTGCCATCAGTGATAGTTTAGGTGGTGAGGGCATTCAGTACTTC.

The V and J genes are TRBV6-1 and TRBJ2-2, with 7 bases identical to TRBD1. V trimming: 6 bases; J trimming: 6 bases; junction bases outside the gene matches: 4. The CDR3 extends over 13 amino acids. Germline lookup yields CDR1 MNHNS and CDR2 SASEGT. CDR3 in amino acids: CASRPGTAGELFF. The CDR3, as DNA: TGTGCCAGCAGGCCAGGGACAGCCGGGGAGCTGTTTTTT.

The gene calls are TRBV19 and TRBJ2-1; 7 positions agree with TRBD2. Per germline, CDR1 LNHDA and CDR2 SQIVND (reference sequence). The CDR3 sequence is 13 residues long. V lost 11 bases and J lost 5; bases outside the gene matches: 9. The chain's CDR3 is CASRRAGDNEQFF. CDR3 DNA sequence: TGTGCCTCACGGAGGGCGGGGGACAATGAGCAGTTCTTC. The full variable domain, rest sourced from reference TRBV19 and TRBJ2-1, is DGGITQSPKYLFRKEGQNVTLSCEQNLNHDAMYWYRQDPGQGLRLIYYSQIVNDFQKGDIAEGYSVSREKKESFPLTVTSAQKNPTAFYLCASRRAGDNEQFFGPGTRLTVL.